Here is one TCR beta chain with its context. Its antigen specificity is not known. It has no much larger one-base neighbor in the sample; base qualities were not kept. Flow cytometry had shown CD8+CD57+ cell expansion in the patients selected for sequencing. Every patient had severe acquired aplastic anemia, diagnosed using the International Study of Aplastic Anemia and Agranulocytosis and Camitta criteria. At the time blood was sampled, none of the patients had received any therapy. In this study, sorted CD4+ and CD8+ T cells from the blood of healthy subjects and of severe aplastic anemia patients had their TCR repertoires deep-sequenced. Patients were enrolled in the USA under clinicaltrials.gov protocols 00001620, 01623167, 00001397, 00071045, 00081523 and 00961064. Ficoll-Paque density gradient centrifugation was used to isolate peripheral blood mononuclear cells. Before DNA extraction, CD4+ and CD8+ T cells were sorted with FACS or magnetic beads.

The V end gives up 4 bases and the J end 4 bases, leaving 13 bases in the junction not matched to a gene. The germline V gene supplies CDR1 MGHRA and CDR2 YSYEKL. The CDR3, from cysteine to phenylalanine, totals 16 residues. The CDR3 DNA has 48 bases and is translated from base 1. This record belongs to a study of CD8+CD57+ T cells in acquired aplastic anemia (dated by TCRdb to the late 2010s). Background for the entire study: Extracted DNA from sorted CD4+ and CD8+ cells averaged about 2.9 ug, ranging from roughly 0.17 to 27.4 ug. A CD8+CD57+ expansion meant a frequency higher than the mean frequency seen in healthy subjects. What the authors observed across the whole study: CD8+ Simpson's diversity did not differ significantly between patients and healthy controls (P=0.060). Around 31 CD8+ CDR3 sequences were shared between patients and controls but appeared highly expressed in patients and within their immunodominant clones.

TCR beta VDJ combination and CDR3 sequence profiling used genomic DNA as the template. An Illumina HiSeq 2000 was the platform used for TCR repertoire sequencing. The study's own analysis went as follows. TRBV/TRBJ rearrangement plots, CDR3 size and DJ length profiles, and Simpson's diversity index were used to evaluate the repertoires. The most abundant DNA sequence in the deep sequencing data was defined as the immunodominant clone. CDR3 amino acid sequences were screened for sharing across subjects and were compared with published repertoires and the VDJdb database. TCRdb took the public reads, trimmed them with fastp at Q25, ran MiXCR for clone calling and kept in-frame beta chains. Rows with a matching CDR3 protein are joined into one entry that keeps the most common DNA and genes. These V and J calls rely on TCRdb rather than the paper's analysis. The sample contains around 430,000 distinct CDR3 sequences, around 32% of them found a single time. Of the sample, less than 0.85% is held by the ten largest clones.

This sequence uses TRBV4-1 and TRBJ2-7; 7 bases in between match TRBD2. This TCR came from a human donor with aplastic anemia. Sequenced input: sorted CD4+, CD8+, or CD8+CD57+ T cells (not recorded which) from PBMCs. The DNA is TGCGCCAGCAGCCGACGGAAAGCGGGGAGGAGTTACGAGCAGTACTTC. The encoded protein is CASSRRKAGRSYEQYF.